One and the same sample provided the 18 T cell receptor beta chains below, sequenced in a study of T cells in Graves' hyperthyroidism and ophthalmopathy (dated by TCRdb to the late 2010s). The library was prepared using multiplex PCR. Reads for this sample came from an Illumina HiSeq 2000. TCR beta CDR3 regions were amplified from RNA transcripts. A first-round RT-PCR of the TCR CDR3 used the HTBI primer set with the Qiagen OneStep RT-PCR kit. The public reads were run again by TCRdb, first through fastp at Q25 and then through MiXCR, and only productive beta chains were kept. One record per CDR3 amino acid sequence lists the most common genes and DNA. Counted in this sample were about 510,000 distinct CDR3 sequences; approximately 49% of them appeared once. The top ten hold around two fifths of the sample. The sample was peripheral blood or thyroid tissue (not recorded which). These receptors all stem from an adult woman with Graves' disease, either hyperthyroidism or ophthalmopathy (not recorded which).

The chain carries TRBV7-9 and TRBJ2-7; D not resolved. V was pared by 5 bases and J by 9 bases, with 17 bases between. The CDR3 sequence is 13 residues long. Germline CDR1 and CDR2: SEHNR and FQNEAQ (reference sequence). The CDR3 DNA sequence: TGTGCCAGCAGCCAGAAGGGCCCCCCTGGGCAGTACTTC. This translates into CASSQKGPPGQYF.

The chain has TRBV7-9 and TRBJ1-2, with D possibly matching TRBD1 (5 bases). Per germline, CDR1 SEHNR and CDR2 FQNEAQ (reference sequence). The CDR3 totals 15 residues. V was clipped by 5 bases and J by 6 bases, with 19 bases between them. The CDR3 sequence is CASSQDWWGDDGYTF. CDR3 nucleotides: TGTGCCAGCAGCCAAGATTGGTGGGGGGACGATGGCTACACCTTC.

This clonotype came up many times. The CDR3 bases are TGTGCCAGCAGTTCCAGGGCTCCCTATGGCTACACCTTC. It specifies CASSSRAPYGYTF. This chain links TRBV28 with TRBJ1-2; possibly TRBD1 for D (5 bases). CDR1 is MDHEN and CDR2 is SYDVKM in the germline V gene. The CDR3 consists of 13 residues. V lost 4 bases and J 4 bases, leaving 10 bases between the germline ends.

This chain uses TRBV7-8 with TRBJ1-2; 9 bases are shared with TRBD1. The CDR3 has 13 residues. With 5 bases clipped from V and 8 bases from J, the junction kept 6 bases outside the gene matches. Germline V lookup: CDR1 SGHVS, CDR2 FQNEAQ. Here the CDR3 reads CASSIGQGKGYTF. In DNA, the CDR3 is TGTGCCAGCAGCATCGGACAGGGGAAGGGCTACACCTTC.

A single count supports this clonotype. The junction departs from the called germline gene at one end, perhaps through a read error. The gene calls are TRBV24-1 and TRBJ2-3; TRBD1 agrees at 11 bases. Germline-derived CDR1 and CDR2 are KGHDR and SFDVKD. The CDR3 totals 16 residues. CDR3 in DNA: TGCGCCAGCAGCTTGGCTCGGACAGGGGGCGCAGATACGCAGTATTTT. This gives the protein CASSLARTGGADTQYF.

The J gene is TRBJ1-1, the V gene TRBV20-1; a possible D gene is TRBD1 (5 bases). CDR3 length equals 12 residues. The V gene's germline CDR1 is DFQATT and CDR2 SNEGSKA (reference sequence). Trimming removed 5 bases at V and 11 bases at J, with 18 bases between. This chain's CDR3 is CSAVGGGMRAFF. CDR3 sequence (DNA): TGCAGTGCTGTAGGTGGGGGAATGAGGGCTTTCTTT.

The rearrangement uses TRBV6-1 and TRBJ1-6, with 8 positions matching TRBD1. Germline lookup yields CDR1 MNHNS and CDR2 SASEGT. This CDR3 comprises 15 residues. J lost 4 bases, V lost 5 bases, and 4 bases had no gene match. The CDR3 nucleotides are TGTGCCAGCAGTACAGGGGGTATATATAATTCACCCCTCCACTTT. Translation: CASSTGGIYNSPLHF.

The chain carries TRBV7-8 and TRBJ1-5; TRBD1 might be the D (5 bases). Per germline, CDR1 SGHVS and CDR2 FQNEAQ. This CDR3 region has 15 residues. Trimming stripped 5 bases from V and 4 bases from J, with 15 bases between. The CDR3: CASSPIRGENQPQHF. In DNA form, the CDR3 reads TGTGCCAGCAGCCCGATAAGGGGAGAAAATCAGCCCCAGCATTTT.

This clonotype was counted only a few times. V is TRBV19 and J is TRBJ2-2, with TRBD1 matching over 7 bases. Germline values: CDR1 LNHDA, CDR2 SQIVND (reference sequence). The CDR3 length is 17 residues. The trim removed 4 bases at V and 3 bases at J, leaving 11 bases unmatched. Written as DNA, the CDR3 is TGTGCCAGTAGTACGCTAGCCGGGACAGATTACACCGGGGAGCTGTTTTTT. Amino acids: CASSTLAGTDYTGELFF.

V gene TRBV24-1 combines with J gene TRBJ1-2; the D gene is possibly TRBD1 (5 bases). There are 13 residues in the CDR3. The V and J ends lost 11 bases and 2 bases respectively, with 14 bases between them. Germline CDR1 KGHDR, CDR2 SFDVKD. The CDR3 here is CANKGTENYGYTF. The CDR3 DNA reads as TGTGCCAACAAAGGGACGGAGAACTATGGCTACACCTTC.

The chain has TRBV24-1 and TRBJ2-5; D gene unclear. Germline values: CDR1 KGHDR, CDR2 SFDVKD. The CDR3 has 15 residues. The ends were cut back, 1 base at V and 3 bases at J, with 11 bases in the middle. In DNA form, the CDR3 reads TGTGCCACCAGTGATTTCGGCGACAAAGAAGAGACCCAGTACTTC. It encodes CATSDFGDKEETQYF.

The CDR3 reads CATSDQGTRAPYQPQHF. The CDR3, as DNA: TGTGCCACCAGTGATCAAGGGACAAGAGCCCCGTATCAGCCCCAGCATTTT. This chain uses TRBV24-1 with TRBJ1-5; tentatively, D is TRBD1 (6 bases). Per germline, CDR1 KGHDR and CDR2 SFDVKD. V gave up 3 bases and J gave up 5 bases, with 19 bases separating them. The CDR3 is made up of 17 amino acids.

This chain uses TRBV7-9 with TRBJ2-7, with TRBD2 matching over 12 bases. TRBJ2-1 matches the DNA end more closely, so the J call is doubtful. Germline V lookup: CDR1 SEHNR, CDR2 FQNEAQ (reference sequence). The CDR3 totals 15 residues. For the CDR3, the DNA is TGTGCCAGCAGCCCCAACCCGGGACTAGCGGGTGAGCAGTTCTTC. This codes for CASSPNPGLAGEQFF.

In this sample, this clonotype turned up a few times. The CDR3 loop reads CASGDLYGYTF. CDR3 nucleotides: TGTGCCAGCGGGGATCTTTATGGCTACACCTTC. This chain connects TRBV10-3 to TRBJ1-2; D remains unclear. The V and J ends lost 10 bases and 5 bases respectively, with 11 bases between them. This CDR3 is built from 11 residues. Germline CDR1 is ENHRY and CDR2 is SYGVKD.

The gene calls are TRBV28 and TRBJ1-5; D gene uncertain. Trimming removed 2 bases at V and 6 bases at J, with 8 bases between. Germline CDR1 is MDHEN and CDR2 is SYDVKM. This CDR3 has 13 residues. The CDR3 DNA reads TGTGCCAGCAGTTTAGGCGGGGTTCAGCCCCAGCATTTT. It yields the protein CASSLGGVQPQHF.

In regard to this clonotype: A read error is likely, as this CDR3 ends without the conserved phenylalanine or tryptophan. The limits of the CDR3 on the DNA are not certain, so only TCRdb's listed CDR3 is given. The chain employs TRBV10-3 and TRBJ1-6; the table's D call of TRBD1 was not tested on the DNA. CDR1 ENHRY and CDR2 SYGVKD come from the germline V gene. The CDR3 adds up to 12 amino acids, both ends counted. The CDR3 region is CAISGGTGPRSY.

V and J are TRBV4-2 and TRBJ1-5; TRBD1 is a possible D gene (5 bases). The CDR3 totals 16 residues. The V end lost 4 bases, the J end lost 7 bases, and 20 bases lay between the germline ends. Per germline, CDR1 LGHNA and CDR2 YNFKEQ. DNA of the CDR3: TGTGCCAGCAGCCTACACGCAGGGTACCAGGACCAGCCCCAGCATTTT. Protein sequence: CASSLHAGYQDQPQHF.

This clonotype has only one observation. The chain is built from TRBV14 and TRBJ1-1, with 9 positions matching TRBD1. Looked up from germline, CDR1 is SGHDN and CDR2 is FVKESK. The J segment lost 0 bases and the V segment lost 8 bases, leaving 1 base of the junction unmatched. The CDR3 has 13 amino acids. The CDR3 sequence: CASGQGLNTEAFF. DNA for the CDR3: TGTGCCAGCGGACAGGGGTTGAACACTGAAGCTTTCTTT. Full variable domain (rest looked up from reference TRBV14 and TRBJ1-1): EAGVTQFPSHSVIEKGQTVTLRCDPISGHDNLYWYRRVMGKEIKFLLHFVKESKQDESGMPNNRFLAERTGGTYSTLKVQPAELEDSGVYFCASGQGLNTEAFFGQGTRLTVV.